The clone carrying this T cell receptor (beta chain) is a singleton in its sample. This entry belongs to a study of blood T cell repertoires in COVID-19. As for the study in general: Samples came from the United States, Italy and Spain, spanning acute and convalescent COVID-19. PBMCs, B-cell-depleted T cells, or T cells were the source of the cDNA or gDNA that made up the material.

This CDR3 spans 15 amino acids. Looked up from germline, CDR1 is SSHAT and CDR2 is FNYEAQ (reference sequence). Trimming removed 4 bases at V and 2 bases at J, with 9 bases between. Assay: immunoSEQ multiplex PCR; the TCRdb copy retains only in-frame clones and omits some. The sample has over 150,000 clones, about 72% seen once; the top ten hold around 15%. This chain joins TRBV7-7 and TRBJ2-6, with D uncertain. The source of this sequence is a woman aged 50 to 60 who had recovered from COVID-19. Sequenced: PBMCs or T cells enriched from blood (not recorded which). The CDR3 loop reads CASSSGFPGANVLTF. As DNA, the CDR3 is TGTGCCAGCAGCTCCGGGTTTCCTGGGGCCAACGTCCTGACTTTC.